The present TCR beta chain was sequenced within a study of cytomegalovirus exposure and HLA in healthy donors. Study at large: Of around 410 genotyped donors, 75% to 90% grouped in the Caucasian-associated ancestry cluster.

With 60 Vbeta and 13 Jbeta primers, the PCR was carried out. Using immunoSEQ multiplex PCR, the repertoire was profiled, and TCRdb retains in-frame clones only, with some absent. The repertoire includes about 120,000 clones, over 70% of them detected once, and 1.5% sits in the top ten. Study results and limitations: Follow-up analysis seemed to connect common viral pathogens with several of the most significant clusters identified. Researchers had no immune exposure information except CMV serostatus available.

With regard to this clone: Its target is unknown.

The length of the CDR3 is 12 residues. Looked up from germline, CDR1 is SNHLY and CDR2 is FYNNEI. V trimming: 11 bases; J trimming: 6 bases; junction bases outside the gene matches: 6. The sequencing sample was made of PBMCs. The rearrangement joins TRBV2 to TRBJ1-4, with TRBD1 matching 7 bases. The clonotype was recovered from a woman aged 18-30 years in good health and CMV-seronegative. The CDR3 spells CAEGAKDEKLFF. CDR3 coding DNA: TGTGCCGAGGGGGCTAAGGATGAAAAACTGTTTTTT.